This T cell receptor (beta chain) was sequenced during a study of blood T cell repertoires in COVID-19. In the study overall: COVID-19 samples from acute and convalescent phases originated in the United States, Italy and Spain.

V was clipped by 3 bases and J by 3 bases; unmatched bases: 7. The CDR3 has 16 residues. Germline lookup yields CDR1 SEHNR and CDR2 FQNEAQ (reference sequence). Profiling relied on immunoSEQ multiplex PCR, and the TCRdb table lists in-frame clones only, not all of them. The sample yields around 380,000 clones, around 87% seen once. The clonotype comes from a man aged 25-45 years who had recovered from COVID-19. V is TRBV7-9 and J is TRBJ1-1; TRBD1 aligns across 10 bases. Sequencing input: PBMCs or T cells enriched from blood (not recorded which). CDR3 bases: TGTGCCAGCAGCTTTCCGACAGGGGGCGCTTACACTGAAGCTTTCTTT. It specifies CASSFPTGGAYTEAFF.